The rows below give T cell receptor beta chains drawn from one sample of a study of CD8 T cells in ankylosing spondylitis. TCRdb reanalysed the 5' RACE reads using MiXCR and keeps one entry per CDR3 protein. The sample has 160,000 or so distinct CDR3 sequences, 9.8% seen once. Input material: blood, either unsorted or a sorted T cell fraction (not recorded which). Receptors were obtained from a female donor with ankylosing spondylitis or in good health (not recorded which). CDR3s include the opening cysteine and the closing phenylalanine or tryptophan. D genes are given only for firm matches. Some rows have no size entry. The others give once, few or many, or a class for an expanded clone.

J gene,D gene,V gene,clone size,CDR3 DNA,CDR3 protein
TRBJ2-1,NA,TRBV3-1,NA,TGTGCCAGCAGCCCCGGGACGTATAGCTCCTACAATGAGCAGTTCTTC,CASSPGTYSSYNEQFF
TRBJ2-7,NA,TRBV27,NA,TGTGCCAGCAGCCCCACAGGGGAGGGCTCCTACGAGCAGTACTTC,CASSPTGEGSYEQYF
TRBJ1-4,TRBD1,TRBV12-3/TRBV12-4,few,TGTGCCAGCAGCCCCCCCCGGACAGGATGGAATGAAAAACTGTTTTTT,CASSPPRTGWNEKLFF
TRBJ2-1,TRBD1,TRBV7-3,NA,TGTGCCAGCAGCCAGACAGGGAATGAGGATGAGCAGTTCTTC,CASSQTGNEDEQFF
TRBJ2-3,NA,TRBV12-3/TRBV12-4,many,TGTGCCCTAGGAGGAGCAGGAGATACGCAGTATTTT,CALGGAGDTQYF
TRBJ2-1,TRBD2,TRBV7-9,NA,TGTGCCAGCAGCTTAGCGGCTAGCGGGTTCCGCCAGTTCTTC,CASSLAASGFRQFF
TRBJ2-7,TRBD2,TRBV5-1,NA,TGCGCCAGCAGGACTAGCGGGGGGAGCTCCTACGAGCAGTACTTC,CASRTSGGSSYEQYF
TRBJ2-7,TRBD1,TRBV27,few,TGTGCCAGCAGTTTATTAGGGGACAGGGGTAACGAGCAGTACTTC,CASSLLGDRGNEQYF
TRBJ2-3,NA,TRBV7-2,few,TGTGCCAGCAGCTTAGGTACAGGGCCAGGAGATACGCAGTATTTT,CASSLGTGPGDTQYF
TRBJ2-4,TRBD2,TRBV19,NA,TGTGCCAGTAGTTCTCTAGCGGGAGGGCCTGTAGACATTCAGTACTTC,CASSSLAGGPVDIQYF
TRBJ1-3,TRBD1,TRBV9,few,TGTGCCAGCACCCCCAGGGGGTTACTCTCTGGAAACACCATATATTTT,CASTPRGLLSGNTIYF
TRBJ2-7,TRBD2,TRBV19,NA,TGTGCCAGTAGTCCCGGACTAGGGGACGAGCAGTACTTC,CASSPGLGDEQYF
TRBJ2-3,TRBD2,TRBV7-7,few,TGTGCTAGCAGCGAGGGACTAGCGGACACAGATACGCAGTATTTT,CASSEGLADTDTQYF
TRBJ2-7,TRBD2,TRBV6-2/TRBV6-3,NA,TGTGCCAGCCGCACCCGGCGGGAGAGCTACGAGCAGTACTTC,CASRTRRESYEQYF
TRBJ2-7,NA,TRBV6-5,NA,TGTGCCAGCAGTTTCGCAGCGGGCTCCTACGAGCAGTACTTC,CASSFAAGSYEQYF
TRBJ1-2,NA,TRBV7-9,few,TGTGCCAGCAGCTCAGGGCAGATTGGGGGCTACACCTTC,CASSSGQIGGYTF
TRBJ2-1,NA,TRBV7-9,medium-sized,TGTGCCAGCAGCTTACTTGGACAGAGCTCCTACAATGAGCAGTTCTTC,CASSLLGQSSYNEQFF
TRBJ2-1,NA,TRBV9,NA,TGTGCCAGCAGCGTAGGCGGGGCTAGTGGGAATGAGCAGTTCTTC,CASSVGGASGNEQFF
TRBJ2-7,NA,TRBV14,few,TGTGCCAGCAGCCCGAACGGGCTAGAAGCGTACGAGCAGTACTTC,CASSPNGLEAYEQYF
TRBJ2-7,NA,TRBV24-1,few,TGTGCCACCAGTGATTGGGAAGGCTTCTCATACGAGCAGTACTTC,CATSDWEGFSYEQYF
TRBJ2-3,TRBD2,TRBV11-2,many,TGTGCCAGCAGCTTAGATAGCGGGAGAGGCGGAGATACGCAGTATTTT,CASSLDSGRGGDTQYF
TRBJ2-7,NA,TRBV29-1,many,TGCAGCGTTGAAGATAGGGCGAGCGAGCAGTACTTC,CSVEDRASEQYF
TRBJ2-4,NA,TRBV12-3/TRBV12-4,many,TGTGCCAGCAGTTTATCTCCGTTGATTCAGTACTTC,CASSLSPLIQYF
TRBJ2-3,NA,TRBV28,NA,TGTGCCAGCAGTTCCCCTGACAGTACCAACGATACGCAGTATTTT,CASSSPDSTNDTQYF
TRBJ2-3,TRBD2,TRBV2,NA,TGTGCCAGCAGTGAACTAGCGGGCATCACAGATACGCAGTATTTT,CASSELAGITDTQYF
TRBJ2-7,NA,TRBV2,few,TGTGCCAGCGAAGGGGGAGATAGCTCCTACGAGCAGTACTTC,CASEGGDSSYEQYF
TRBJ1-2,NA,TRBV12-3/TRBV12-4,many,TGTGCCAGCAGTTCGGGGTTCTATGGCTACACCTTC,CASSSGFYGYTF
TRBJ2-3,NA,TRBV12-3/TRBV12-4,many,TGTGCCAGCAGTTCCGGCGATACGCAGTATTTT,CASSSGDTQYF
TRBJ2-5,TRBD2,TRBV5-1,NA,TGCGCCAGCAGGCCAGCGGGAAAAGAGACCCAGTACTTC,CASRPAGKETQYF
TRBJ2-7,NA,TRBV7-6,few,TGTGCCAGCAGCTCGACAGAGTACTCCTACGAGCAGTACTTC,CASSSTEYSYEQYF
TRBJ2-1,TRBD2,TRBV3-1,NA,TGTGCCAGCAGCCTCCCGGGACTAGTCAATGAGCAGTTCTTC,CASSLPGLVNEQFF
TRBJ1-2,NA,TRBV28,NA,TGTGCCAGCAGTAACGGCGACACACTGGGAGGCTACACCTTC,CASSNGDTLGGYTF
TRBJ2-3,NA,TRBV20-1,NA,TGCAGTGCTAGAGATCCAAGGGGGAGCACAGATACGCAGTATTTT,CSARDPRGSTDTQYF
TRBJ2-7,TRBD1,TRBV12-3/TRBV12-4,many,TGTGCCAGCAGCATCGGGACAGGGTTCTACGAGCAGTACTTC,CASSIGTGFYEQYF
TRBJ2-1,NA,TRBV4-3,many,TGCGCCAGCAGCCCTGACGGGAGCTCCTACAATGAGCAGTTCTTC,CASSPDGSSYNEQFF
TRBJ2-7,NA,TRBV7-2,few,TGTGCCAGCAGCTGGACCAATTCTTACGAGCAGTACTTC,CASSWTNSYEQYF
TRBJ2-7,NA,TRBV19,few,TGTGCCAGCAAAGGTTCCGCCAGGGCCTACGAGCAGTACTTC,CASKGSARAYEQYF
TRBJ2-7,TRBD2,TRBV14,many,TGTGCCAGCAGCTTAACTAGCGGTTACGAGCAGTACTTC,CASSLTSGYEQYF
TRBJ2-7,NA,TRBV7-9,many,TGTGCCAGCAGCTTACCCGGGGTCTCCTACGAGCAGTACTTC,CASSLPGVSYEQYF
TRBJ2-5,NA,TRBV12-3/TRBV12-4,many,TGTGCCAGCAGTTTGACCCAGCCCCAAGAGACCCAGTACTTC,CASSLTQPQETQYF
TRBJ2-7,TRBD1,TRBV6-2/TRBV6-3,few,TGTGCCAGCAGTTATGTGAGACAGGGGGCCTACGAGCAGTACTTC,CASSYVRQGAYEQYF
TRBJ1-1,NA,TRBV4-3,NA,TGCGCCAGCAGCCAGTTTGTGTCTGGGGGGGGAACTGAAGCTTTCTTT,CASSQFVSGGGTEAFF
TRBJ2-7,TRBD2,TRBV13,few,TGTGCCAGCAGCGTATCCGGGACTAGCGGGAGGGCCGTCGAGCAGTACTTC,CASSVSGTSGRAVEQYF
TRBJ2-7,TRBD2,TRBV20-1,few,TGCAGTGCTAGAGATGTGGCGGGAGTTGAGCAGTACTTC,CSARDVAGVEQYF
TRBJ1-5,NA,TRBV30,NA,TGTGCCTGGAGTGTCGGCATGGGTCAGCCCCAGCATTTT,CAWSVGMGQPQHF
TRBJ2-2,TRBD1,TRBV20-1,NA,TGCAGTGCCCCGGACAGGGCGAACACCGGGGAGCTGTTTTTT,CSAPDRANTGELFF
TRBJ1-2,NA,TRBV21-1,many,TGTGCCAGCAGCATGGGGACAGGGTGGGACTATGGCTACACCTTC,CASSMGTGWDYGYTF
TRBJ2-7,TRBD1,TRBV10-3,many,TGTGCCATCAGTGAGCCCGGGACAGGGGACGAGCAGTACTTC,CAISEPGTGDEQYF
TRBJ2-1,TRBD2,TRBV12-3/TRBV12-4,many,TGTGCCAGCTTGACTAGCGGACTGCCTAATGAGCAGTTCTTC,CASLTSGLPNEQFF
TRBJ2-2,NA,TRBV5-6,few,TGTGCCAGCAGCTTGCGCAGGGGCGGCGCCGGGGAGCTGTTTTTT,CASSLRRGGAGELFF
TRBJ2-4,NA,TRBV21-1,NA,TGTGCCAGCGTACTTTGGGCCAAAAACATTCAGTACTTC,CASVLWAKNIQYF
TRBJ2-1,TRBD2,TRBV19,few,TGTGCCAGTAGCGTTCTAGCGGGAGAAAACAATGAGCAGTTCTTC,CASSVLAGENNEQFF
TRBJ2-1,TRBD2,TRBV12-3/TRBV12-4,few,TGTGCCAGCAGTCCCGGGACTAGCGGAGATGAGCAGTTCTTC,CASSPGTSGDEQFF